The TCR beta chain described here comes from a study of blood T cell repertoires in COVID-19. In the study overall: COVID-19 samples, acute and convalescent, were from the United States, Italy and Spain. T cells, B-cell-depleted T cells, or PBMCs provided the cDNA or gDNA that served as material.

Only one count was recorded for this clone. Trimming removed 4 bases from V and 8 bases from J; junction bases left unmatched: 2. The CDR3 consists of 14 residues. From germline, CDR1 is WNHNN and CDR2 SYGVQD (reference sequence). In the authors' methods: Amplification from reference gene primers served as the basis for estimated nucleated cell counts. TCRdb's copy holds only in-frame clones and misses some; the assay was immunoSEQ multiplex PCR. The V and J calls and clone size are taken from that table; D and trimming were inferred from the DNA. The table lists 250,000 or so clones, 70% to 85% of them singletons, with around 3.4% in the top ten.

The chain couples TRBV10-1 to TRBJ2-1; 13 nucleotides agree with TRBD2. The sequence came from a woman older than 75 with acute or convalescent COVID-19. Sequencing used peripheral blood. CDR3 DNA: TGCGCCAGCAGTGGACTAGCGGGAGGCGATGAGCAGTTCTTC. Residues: CASSGLAGGDEQFF.